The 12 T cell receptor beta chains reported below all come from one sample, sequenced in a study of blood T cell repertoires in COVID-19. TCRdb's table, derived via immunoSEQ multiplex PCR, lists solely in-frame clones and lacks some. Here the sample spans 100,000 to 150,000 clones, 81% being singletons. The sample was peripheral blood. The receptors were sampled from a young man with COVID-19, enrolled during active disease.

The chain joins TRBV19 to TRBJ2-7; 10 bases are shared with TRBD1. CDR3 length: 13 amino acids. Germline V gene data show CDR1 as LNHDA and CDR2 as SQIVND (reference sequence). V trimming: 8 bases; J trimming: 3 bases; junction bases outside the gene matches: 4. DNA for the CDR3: TGTGCCAGTCGTGGGACAGGGGTCTACGAGCAGTACTTC. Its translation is CASRGTGVYEQYF.

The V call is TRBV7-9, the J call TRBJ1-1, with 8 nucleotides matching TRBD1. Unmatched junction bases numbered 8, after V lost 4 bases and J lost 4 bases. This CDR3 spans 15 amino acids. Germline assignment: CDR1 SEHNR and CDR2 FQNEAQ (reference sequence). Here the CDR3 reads CASSYQGARGTEAFF. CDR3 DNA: TGTGCCAGCAGCTACCAGGGGGCGCGGGGCACTGAAGCTTTCTTT.

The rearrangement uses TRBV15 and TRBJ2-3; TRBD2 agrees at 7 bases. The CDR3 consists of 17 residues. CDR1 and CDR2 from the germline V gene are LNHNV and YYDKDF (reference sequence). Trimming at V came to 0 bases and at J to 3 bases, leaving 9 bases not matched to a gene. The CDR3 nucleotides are TGTGCCACCAGCAGAGATTCGCGACTAGCTATTACAGATACGCAGTATTTT. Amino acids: CATSRDSRLAITDTQYF.

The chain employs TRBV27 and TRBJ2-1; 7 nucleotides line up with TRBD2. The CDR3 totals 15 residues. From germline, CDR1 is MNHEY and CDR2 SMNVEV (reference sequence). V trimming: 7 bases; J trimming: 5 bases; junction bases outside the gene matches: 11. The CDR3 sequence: CASNPRTSFHNEQFF. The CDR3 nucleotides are TGTGCCAGCAATCCCCGGACTAGTTTCCACAATGAGCAGTTCTTC.

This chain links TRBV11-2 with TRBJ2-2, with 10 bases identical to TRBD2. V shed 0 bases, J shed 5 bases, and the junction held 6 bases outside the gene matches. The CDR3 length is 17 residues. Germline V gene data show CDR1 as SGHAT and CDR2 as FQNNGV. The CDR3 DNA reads TGTGCCAGCAGCTTAGACGGAGCGGGAGGGCCTACCGGGGAGCTGTTTTTT. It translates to CASSLDGAGGPTGELFF. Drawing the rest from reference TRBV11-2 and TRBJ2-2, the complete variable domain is EAGVAQSPRYKIIEKRQSVAFWCNPISGHATLYWYQQILGQGPKLLIQFQNNGVVDDSQLPKDRFSAERLKGVDSTLKIQPAKLEDSAVYLCASSLDGAGGPTGELFFGEGSRLTVL.

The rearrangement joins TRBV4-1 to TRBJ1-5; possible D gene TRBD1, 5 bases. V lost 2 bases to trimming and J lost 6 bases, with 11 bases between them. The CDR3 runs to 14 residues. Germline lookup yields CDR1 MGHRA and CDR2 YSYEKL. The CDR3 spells CASSQRQGSQPQHF. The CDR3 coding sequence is TGCGCCAGCAGCCAACGTCAGGGCAGTCAGCCCCAGCATTTT.

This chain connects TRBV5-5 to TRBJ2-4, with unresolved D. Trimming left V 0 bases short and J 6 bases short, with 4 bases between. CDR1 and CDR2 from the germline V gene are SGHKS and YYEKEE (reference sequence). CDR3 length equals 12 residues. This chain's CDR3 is CASSLALNIQYF. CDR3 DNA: TGTGCCAGCAGCTTGGCCCTAAACATTCAGTACTTC.

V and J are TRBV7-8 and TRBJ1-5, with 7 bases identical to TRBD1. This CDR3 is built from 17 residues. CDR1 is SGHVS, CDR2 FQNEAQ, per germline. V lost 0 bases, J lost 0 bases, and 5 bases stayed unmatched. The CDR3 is CASSLALDRYSNQPQHF. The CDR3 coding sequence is TGTGCCAGCAGCTTAGCGCTGGACAGGTATAGCAATCAGCCCCAGCATTTT.

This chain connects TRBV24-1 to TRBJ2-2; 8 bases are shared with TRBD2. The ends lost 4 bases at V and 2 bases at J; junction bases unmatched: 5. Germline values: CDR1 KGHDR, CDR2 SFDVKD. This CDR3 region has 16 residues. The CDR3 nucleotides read TGTGCCACCAGTGACCCGGGACTAGGAAACACCGGGGAGCTGTTTTTT. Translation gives CATSDPGLGNTGELFF.

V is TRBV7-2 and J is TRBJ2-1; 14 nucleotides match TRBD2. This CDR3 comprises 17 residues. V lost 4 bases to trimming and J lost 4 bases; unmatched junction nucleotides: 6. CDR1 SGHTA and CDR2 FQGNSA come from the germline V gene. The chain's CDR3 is CASSSRLAGGAYNEQFF. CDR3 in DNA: TGTGCCAGCAGCTCCCGACTAGCGGGGGGGGCTTACAATGAGCAGTTCTTC.

The CDR3 spells CASSWTGRAWTEAFF. The CDR3 DNA reads TGTGCCAGCAGTTGGACAGGGCGGGCTTGGACTGAAGCTTTCTTT. This chain links TRBV27 with TRBJ1-1, with TRBD1 matching 8 bases. In germline, CDR1 is MNHEY, CDR2 SMNVEV (reference sequence). This CDR3 is 15 amino acids long. The V and J ends lost 4 bases and 5 bases, in that order; junction bases with no gene match: 9.

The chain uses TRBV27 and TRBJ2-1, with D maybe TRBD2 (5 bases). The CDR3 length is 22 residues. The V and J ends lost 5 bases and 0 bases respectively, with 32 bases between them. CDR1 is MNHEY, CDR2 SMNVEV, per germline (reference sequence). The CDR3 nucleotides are TGTGCCAGCAGTCCGATCCTGACCGGGAATCGGACTGCACTTATCTCCTACAATGAGCAGTTCTTC. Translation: CASSPILTGNRTALISYNEQFF.